This paragraph reports one TCR beta chain. Data came from immunoSEQ multiplex PCR; TCRdb stores just in-frame clones and leaves some out. The sample has around 120,000 clones; roughly 80% are singletons. The data are from a study of blood T cell repertoires in COVID-19. The specimen sequenced was peripheral blood. The clonotype comes from a man aged 50-60 years with acute or convalescent COVID-19.

The CDR3 bases are TGTGCCAGCAGTTTTGGGACTACTTCCGGGGAGCTGTTTTTT. This sequence encodes CASSFGTTSGELFF. This rearrangement joins TRBV27 to TRBJ2-2, with 7 bases lining up with TRBD2. The V segment lost 3 bases and the J segment 6 bases; nucleotides outside the gene matches: 4. Per germline, CDR1 MNHEY and CDR2 SMNVEV (reference sequence). This CDR3 is built from 14 residues.